What follows are 29 T cell receptor beta chains derived from one specimen sequenced in a study of somatic mutations in cytotoxic T cells in rheumatoid arthritis (dated 2017 in TCRdb). Library method: the immunoSEQ multiplex PCR assay. In TCRdb, the immuneACCESS table is reduced to in-frame sequences with V and J assigned. These tables do not hold every clone; where another copy was compared, an unresolved V gene accounts for under half, and the others remain unexplained. In this sample the table shows over 8,500 clones, around 80% of which occur a single time. The ten largest clones add up to about 8.1% of the sample. The specimen sequenced was CD8+ T cells sorted from blood. Every receptor here comes from a woman aged 55 to 70 with rheumatoid arthritis.

The chain links TRBV7-9 to TRBJ2-5; D is perhaps TRBD1 (5 bases). The CDR3 length is 14 residues. Trimming shortened V by 4 bases and J by 0 bases, and 9 bases separated the two germline ends. CDR1 is SEHNR, CDR2 FQNEAQ, per germline (reference sequence). The CDR3 DNA is TGTGCCAGCAGCTCCCCAGGGAACCAAGAGACCCAGTACTTC. The encoded protein is CASSSPGNQETQYF.

The V call is TRBV15, the J call TRBJ2-7; D is perhaps TRBD2 (5 bases). Trimming left V 3 bases short and J 7 bases short, with 19 bases between. The CDR3 is 15 residues long. In germline, CDR1 is LNHNV, CDR2 YYDKDF (reference sequence). CDR3 loop: CATSSDSVTTEEQYF. In DNA, the CDR3 is TGTGCCACCAGCAGTGATAGCGTAACTACCGAAGAGCAGTACTTC.

The rearrangement uses TRBV19 and TRBJ2-2, with D possibly being TRBD1 (6 bases). Germline-derived CDR1 and CDR2 are LNHDA and SQIVND (reference sequence). This CDR3 is 19 amino acids long. V was clipped by 5 bases and J by 1 base, with 23 bases between them. The CDR3 DNA sequence: TGTGCCAGTAGTCAGGGGTATGGTATTTACCCGAGGAACACCGGGGAGCTGTTTTTT. This codes for CASSQGYGIYPRNTGELFF.

The rearrangement uses TRBV2 and TRBJ2-1, with 13 bases matching TRBD2. CDR3 size: 16 residues. Germline V lookup: CDR1 SNHLY, CDR2 FYNNEI. The ends lost 6 bases at V and 7 bases at J; junction bases unmatched: 9. The CDR3 here is CASSPTSGRSRNEQFF. CDR3 in DNA: TGTGCCAGCAGCCCGACTAGCGGGAGGAGTAGGAATGAGCAGTTCTTC.

V and J are TRBV5-4 and TRBJ1-6; the D gene is possibly TRBD1 (5 bases). Per germline, CDR1 SGHNT and CDR2 YYREEE (reference sequence). V dropped 3 bases and J dropped 7 bases, with 14 bases sitting between them. The CDR3 length is 15 residues. DNA of the CDR3: TGTGCCAGCAGCTCTACCACGACAGTCAATTCACCCCTCCACTTT. The encoded protein is CASSSTTTVNSPLHF.

This clone has just one count. The chain couples TRBV5-1 to TRBJ2-1; no clear D gene. This CDR3 has 16 amino acids. Germline V gives CDR1 SGHRS, CDR2 YFSETQ. Trimming removed 4 bases at V and 0 bases at J, with 14 bases between. The CDR3 sequence is CASSPNVLDSYNEQFF. The CDR3 DNA reads as TGCGCCAGCAGCCCCAATGTACTCGACTCCTACAATGAGCAGTTCTTC.

The chain couples TRBV5-1 to TRBJ1-2, with D possibly matching TRBD1 (5 bases). The ends were cut back, 2 bases at V and 2 bases at J, with 10 bases in the middle. This CDR3 region has 14 residues. Looked up from germline, CDR1 is SGHRS and CDR2 is YFSETQ. CDR3 nucleotides: TGCGCCAGCAGCTTTGAGGGGAGGAACTATGGCTACACCTTC. Translated, it gives CASSFEGRNYGYTF.

The CDR3 coding sequence is TGTGCCAGCATCACCCAGGCGAGCGGGAGGGCCGGGGAGCAGTTCTTC. Translating gives CASITQASGRAGEQFF. The rearrangement uses TRBV7-9 and TRBJ2-1; 10 bases agree with TRBD2. V lost 7 bases, J lost 10 bases, and 16 bases stayed unmatched. CDR1 and CDR2 from the germline V gene are SEHNR and FQNEAQ (reference sequence). There are 16 residues in the CDR3.

The CDR3: CASSQEGALNNEQFF. The CDR3, as DNA: TGTGCCAGCAGCCAAGAGGGCGCCCTGAACAATGAGCAGTTCTTC. This rearrangement joins TRBV4-2 to TRBJ2-1; D gene unclear. CDR1 and CDR2 from the germline V gene are LGHNA and YNFKEQ. The CDR3 has 15 amino acids. Trimming cost V 0 bases and J 5 bases, with 11 bases left between them.

This chain connects TRBV28 to TRBJ2-7; 7 bases fit TRBD2. This CDR3 is 13 amino acids long. Germline assignment: CDR1 MDHEN and CDR2 SYDVKM. V lost 3 bases, J lost 7 bases, and 6 bases stayed unmatched. The CDR3 DNA follows: TGTGCCAGCAGTTTGGGCGGAGCGGGAGAGCAGTACTTC. This sequence encodes CASSLGGAGEQYF. Full variable domain (remainder filled in from reference TRBV28 and TRBJ2-7): DVKVTQSSRYLVKRTGEKVFLECVQDMDHENMFWYRQDPGLGLRLIYFSYDVKMKEKGDIPEGYSVSREKKERFSLILESASTNQTSMYLCASSLGGAGEQYFGPGTRLTVT.

The chain uses TRBV27 and TRBJ2-4, with a weak D call TRBD2 (6 bases). The V gene lost 2 bases and the J gene lost 1 base, with 15 bases spanning the gap. CDR1 is MNHEY and CDR2 is SMNVEV in the germline V gene (reference sequence). The length of the CDR3 is 17 residues. The CDR3 spells CASSLGRDSPAKNIQYF. In nucleotides, the CDR3 is TGTGCCAGCAGTTTAGGCCGGGACTCACCCGCCAAAAACATTCAGTACTTC.

The J gene is TRBJ2-5, the V gene TRBV2, with 8 bases aligning to TRBD2. The CDR3 consists of 15 residues. CDR1 is SNHLY, CDR2 FYNNEI, per germline. J lost 2 bases, V lost 6 bases, and 8 bases had no gene match. CDR3 amino acids: CASRARTSSQETQYF. Here the CDR3 DNA reads TGTGCCAGCAGGGCTAGGACTAGCAGTCAAGAGACCCAGTACTTC.

The J gene is TRBJ2-3, the V gene TRBV6-5, with D maybe TRBD2 (5 bases). Trimming took 0 bases from V and 3 from J, leaving 10 bases between them. Germline V gives CDR1 MNHEY, CDR2 SVGAGI. This CDR3 comprises 15 residues. The DNA of the CDR3 is TGTGCCAGCAGTTACTCGGGGTCGGGGACAGATACGCAGTATTTT. As protein: CASSYSGSGTDTQYF.

The CDR3 loop reads CASSTEGDNPYEQYF. The CDR3 nucleotides read TGTGCCAGTAGTACAGAGGGGGACAATCCCTACGAGCAGTACTTC. The chain has TRBV19 and TRBJ2-7, with D maybe TRBD1 (6 bases). Germline V gene data show CDR1 as LNHDA and CDR2 as SQIVND (reference sequence). The V gene lost 4 bases and the J gene lost 2 bases, with 15 bases spanning the gap. CDR3 length equals 15 residues.

This clone appeared a few times. The chain has TRBV7-8 and TRBJ2-3; D is perhaps TRBD2 (5 bases). V was trimmed by 5 bases and J by 2 bases, leaving 20 bases between them. The CDR3 is 17 residues long. Germline CDR1 and CDR2: SGHVS and FQNEAQ. CDR3 sequence reads: CASSQSGTGMSTDTQYF. Here the CDR3 DNA reads TGTGCCAGCAGCCAGTCAGGTACCGGGATGTCCACAGATACGCAGTATTTT.

This clone has just one count. The gene calls are TRBV19 and TRBJ1-1; 7 bases agree with TRBD1. With 8 bases clipped from V and 3 bases from J, the junction kept 15 bases outside the gene matches. The CDR3 is 16 amino acids. Germline V CDR1 and CDR2: LNHDA, SQIVND (reference sequence). The CDR3 sequence: CASSFRLTGWYTEAFF. The CDR3 bases are TGTGCCAGTTCCTTTCGCCTGACAGGGTGGTACACTGAAGCTTTCTTT. The variable domain in full, with the rest retrieved from reference TRBV19 and TRBJ1-1, is DGGITQSPKYLFRKEGQNVTLSCEQNLNHDAMYWYRQDPGQGLRLIYYSQIVNDFQKGDIAEGYSVSREKKESFPLTVTSAQKNPTAFYLCASSFRLTGWYTEAFFGQGTRLTVV.

This chain joins TRBV18 and TRBJ1-1; tentative D call: TRBD1 (5 bases). Trimming took off 3 bases at V and 4 bases at J, with 15 bases between the two ends. This CDR3 contains 15 residues. Per germline, CDR1 KGHSH and CDR2 LQKENI. DNA of the CDR3: TGTGCCAGCTCACCCTCCTGGGGGGAAGGCACTGAAGCTTTCTTT. This encodes CASSPSWGEGTEAFF.

CDR3 in amino acids: CASSLSGSGGLEAFF. CDR3 bases: TGTGCCAGCAGTTTATCGGGTTCAGGGGGCCTTGAAGCTTTCTTT. The chain carries TRBV27 and TRBJ1-1, with 8 bases fitting TRBD1. The CDR3 loop spans 15 amino acids. Germline CDR1 and CDR2: MNHEY and SMNVEV (reference sequence). Trimming at V came to 0 bases and at J to 7 bases, leaving 7 bases not matched to a gene.

The CDR3 loop reads CASSFRDSLFTDTQYF. The CDR3 DNA reads as TGTGCCAGCAGTTTCCGGGACAGTCTCTTCACAGATACGCAGTATTTT. The chain joins TRBV28 to TRBJ2-3, with TRBD1 identical over 7 bases. V shed 3 bases, J shed 2 bases, and the junction held 8 bases outside the gene matches. The length of the CDR3 is 16 residues. Germline CDR1 is MDHEN and CDR2 is SYDVKM.

The chain has TRBV5-8 and TRBJ1-5, with no clear D. Deletions cut 1 base from V and 4 bases from J, with 12 bases between. This CDR3 comprises 15 residues. Germline V gene sequence: CDR1 SGHTS, CDR2 YDEGEE. The CDR3 loop is CASSLIWRPNQPQHF. For the CDR3, the DNA is TGTGCCAGCAGCTTGATATGGCGGCCGAATCAGCCCCAGCATTTT. The full variable domain, completed using reference TRBV5-8 and TRBJ1-5, is EAGVTQSPTHLIKTRGQQATLRCSPISGHTSVYWYQQALGLGLQFLLWYDEGEERNRGNFPPRFSGRQFPNYSSELNVNALELEDSALYLCASSLIWRPNQPQHFGDGTRLSIL.

The V gene is TRBV30, the J gene TRBJ2-3, with D possibly TRBD2 on 6 matching bases. Germline assignment: CDR1 GTSNPN and CDR2 SVGIG (reference sequence). The CDR3 contains 10 residues. V dropped 5 bases and J dropped 6 bases, with 6 bases sitting between them. The CDR3 coding sequence is TGTGCCTGGGCGGGGGATACGCAGTATTTT. Its protein is CAWAGDTQYF.

The chain recombines TRBV27 with TRBJ1-2, with D perhaps matching TRBD1 (5 bases). This CDR3 has 13 residues. V lost 7 bases, J lost 1 base, and 10 bases lay in between. Germline CDR1 is MNHEY and CDR2 is SMNVEV (reference sequence). The CDR3 spells CASKFDSNYGYTF. CDR3 bases: TGTGCCAGCAAATTCGACAGTAACTATGGCTACACCTTC.

The V and J genes are TRBV11-2 and TRBJ2-1, with TRBD2 matching over 7 bases. With 2 bases clipped from V and 7 bases from J, the junction kept 8 bases outside the gene matches. CDR1 and CDR2 from the germline V gene are SGHAT and FQNNGV. The CDR3 is 15 residues long. The CDR3 loop reads CASSLSPGGMNEQFF. The CDR3, as DNA: TGTGCCAGCAGCTTAAGCCCGGGAGGTATGAATGAGCAGTTCTTC.

The rearrangement links TRBV7-5 to TRBJ2-7; the D call TRBD2 from the table was never checked on the DNA. TRBV7-5 is recorded as a pseudogene. The length of the CDR3 is 17 residues. The DNA for the CDR3 is TGTGTCAGAAGTCTTTGGTGGACTAGCGTATTAATCTACGAGCAGTACTTC. The encoded protein is CVRSLWWTSVLIYEQYF.

V and J are TRBV7-9 and TRBJ2-7; D is unclear. Deletions cut 1 base from V and 6 bases from J, with 7 bases between. This CDR3 comprises 12 residues. From germline, CDR1 is SEHNR and CDR2 FQNEAQ (reference sequence). The CDR3 here is CASSLVSLEQYF. For the CDR3, the DNA is TGTGCCAGCAGCTTAGTCTCACTCGAGCAGTACTTC. Full variable domain (rest looked up from reference TRBV7-9 and TRBJ2-7): DTGVSQNPRHKITKRGQNVTFRCDPISEHNRLYWYRQTLGQGPEFLTYFQNEAQLEKSRLLSDRFSAERPKGSFSTLEIQRTEQGDSAMYLCASSLVSLEQYFGPGTRLTVT.

V usage is TRBV4-1 and J usage is TRBJ2-7, with 7 nucleotides matching TRBD2. This CDR3 contains 14 residues. After removal of 3 bases from V and 3 bases from J, the junction contained 5 bases not matched to a gene. Germline CDR1 reads MGHRA; CDR2 reads YSYEKL. The CDR3 bases are TGCGCCAGCAGCCACAACGCGGGAGACTACGAGCAGTACTTC. Amino acid sequence: CASSHNAGDYEQYF.

The chain employs TRBV28 and TRBJ1-6; the match to TRBD1 covers 7 bases. The J segment lost 8 bases and the V segment lost 3 bases, leaving 4 bases of the junction unmatched. The CDR3 covers 14 residues. Germline V gene sequence: CDR1 MDHEN, CDR2 SYDVKM. CDR3 DNA: TGTGCCAGCAGTTTTTGGACAGGTTATTCACCCCTCCACTTT. It is translated as CASSFWTGYSPLHF.

Worth noting for this clone: Sequence at one end of the junction differs from germline and may be a read error. The sample carries other DNA sequences with the same CDR3. V usage is TRBV5-1 and J usage is TRBJ1-1; the D is unclear. This CDR3 has 16 amino acids. Germline loops: CDR1 SGHRS, CDR2 YFSETQ. The CDR3 loop is CASSLEPARSVLEAFF. CDR3 bases: TGCGCCAGCAGCTTGGAGCCCGCACGTAGCGTCCTTGAAGCCTTCTTT.

The chain carries TRBV13 and TRBJ2-7; 11 bases are shared with TRBD2. Germline-derived CDR1 and CDR2 are PRHDT and FYEKMQ (reference sequence). V shed 5 bases, J shed 2 bases, and the junction held 5 bases outside the gene matches. This CDR3 has 15 amino acids. The DNA of the CDR3 is TGTGCCAGCAGCGGCAGGACTAGCGGGCCCTACGAGCAGTACTTC. It specifies CASSGRTSGPYEQYF.